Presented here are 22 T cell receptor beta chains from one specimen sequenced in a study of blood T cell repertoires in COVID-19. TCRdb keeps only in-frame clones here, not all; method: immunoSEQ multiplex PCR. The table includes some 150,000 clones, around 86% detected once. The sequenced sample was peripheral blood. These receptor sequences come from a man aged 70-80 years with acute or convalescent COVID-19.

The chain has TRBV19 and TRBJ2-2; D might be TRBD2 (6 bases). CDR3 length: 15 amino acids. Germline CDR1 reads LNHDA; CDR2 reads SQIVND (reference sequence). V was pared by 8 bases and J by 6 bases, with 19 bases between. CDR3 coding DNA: TGTGCCAGTTACTGGCCGGGACTCCCATCCGGGGAGCTGTTTTTT. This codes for CASYWPGLPSGELFF.

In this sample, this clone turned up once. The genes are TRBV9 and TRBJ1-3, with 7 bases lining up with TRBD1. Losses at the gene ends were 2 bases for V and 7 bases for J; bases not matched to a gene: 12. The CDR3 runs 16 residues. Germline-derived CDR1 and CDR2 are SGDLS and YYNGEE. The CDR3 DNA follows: TGTGCCAGCAGCGTTGGGACAGCCTCAAACGGGAACACCATATATTTT. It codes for CASSVGTASNGNTIYF.

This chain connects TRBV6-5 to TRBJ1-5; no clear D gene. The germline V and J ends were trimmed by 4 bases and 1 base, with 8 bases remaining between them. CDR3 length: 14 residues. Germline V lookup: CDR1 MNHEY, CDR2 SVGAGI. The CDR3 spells CASSWTGSNQPQHF. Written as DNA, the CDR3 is TGTGCCAGCAGTTGGACTGGGAGCAATCAGCCCCAGCATTTT.

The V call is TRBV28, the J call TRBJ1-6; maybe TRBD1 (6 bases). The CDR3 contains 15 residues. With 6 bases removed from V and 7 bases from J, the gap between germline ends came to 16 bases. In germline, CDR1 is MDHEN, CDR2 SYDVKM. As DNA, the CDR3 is TGTGCCAGCAGCGGACACAGGGAGGGGAATTCACCCCTCCACTTT. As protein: CASSGHREGNSPLHF.

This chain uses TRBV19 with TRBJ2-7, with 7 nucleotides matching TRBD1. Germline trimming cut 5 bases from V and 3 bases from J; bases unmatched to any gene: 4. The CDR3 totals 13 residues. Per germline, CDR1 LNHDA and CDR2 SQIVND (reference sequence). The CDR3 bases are TGTGCCAGTAGTCCCGACAGGGTCTACGAGCAGTACTTC. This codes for CASSPDRVYEQYF.

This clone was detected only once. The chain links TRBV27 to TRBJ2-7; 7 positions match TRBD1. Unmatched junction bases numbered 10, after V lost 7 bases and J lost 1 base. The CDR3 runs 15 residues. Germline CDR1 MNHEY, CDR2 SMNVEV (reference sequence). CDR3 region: CASTVNYRGSYEQYF. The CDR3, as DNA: TGTGCCAGCACCGTGAATTACAGGGGTTCCTACGAGCAGTACTTC.

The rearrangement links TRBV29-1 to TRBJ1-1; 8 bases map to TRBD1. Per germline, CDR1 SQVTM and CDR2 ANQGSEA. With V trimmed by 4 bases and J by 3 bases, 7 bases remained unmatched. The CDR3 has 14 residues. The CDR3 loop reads CSVAGTGWYTEAFF. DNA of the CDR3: TGCAGCGTTGCGGGGACAGGTTGGTACACTGAAGCTTTCTTT.

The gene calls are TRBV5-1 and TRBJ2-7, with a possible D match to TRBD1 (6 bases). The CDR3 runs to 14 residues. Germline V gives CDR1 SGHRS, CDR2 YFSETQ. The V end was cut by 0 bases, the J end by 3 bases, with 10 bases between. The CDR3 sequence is CASSLVQGFYEQYF. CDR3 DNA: TGCGCCAGCAGCTTGGTCCAGGGGTTCTACGAGCAGTACTTC.

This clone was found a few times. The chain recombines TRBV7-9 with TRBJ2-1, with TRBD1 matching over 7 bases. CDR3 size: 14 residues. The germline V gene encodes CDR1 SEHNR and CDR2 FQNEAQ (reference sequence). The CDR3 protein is CVTPRTGSYNEQFF. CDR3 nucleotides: TGTGTCACGCCGAGGACAGGCTCCTACAATGAGCAGTTCTTC.

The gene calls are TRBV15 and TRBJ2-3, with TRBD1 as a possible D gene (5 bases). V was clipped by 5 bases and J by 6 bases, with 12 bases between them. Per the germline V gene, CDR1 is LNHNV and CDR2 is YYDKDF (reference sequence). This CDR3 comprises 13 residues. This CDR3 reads CATSPFGADTQYF. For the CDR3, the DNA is TGTGCCACCAGCCCCTTTGGGGCGGATACGCAGTATTTT.

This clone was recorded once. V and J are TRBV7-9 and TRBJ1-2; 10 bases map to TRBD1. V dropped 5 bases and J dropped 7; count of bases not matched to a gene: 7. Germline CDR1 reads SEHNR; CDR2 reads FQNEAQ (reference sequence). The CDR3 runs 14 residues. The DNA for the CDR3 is TGTGCCAGCAGCCGAGGGGGACAGGGGCTTGGCTACACCTTC. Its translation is CASSRGGQGLGYTF.

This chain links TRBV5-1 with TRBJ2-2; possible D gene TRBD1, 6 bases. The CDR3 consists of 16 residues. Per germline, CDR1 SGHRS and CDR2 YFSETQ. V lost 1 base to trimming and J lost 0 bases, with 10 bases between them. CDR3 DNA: TGCGCCAGCAGCTTGTATACAGGGCCGAACACCGGGGAGCTGTTTTTT. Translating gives CASSLYTGPNTGELFF.

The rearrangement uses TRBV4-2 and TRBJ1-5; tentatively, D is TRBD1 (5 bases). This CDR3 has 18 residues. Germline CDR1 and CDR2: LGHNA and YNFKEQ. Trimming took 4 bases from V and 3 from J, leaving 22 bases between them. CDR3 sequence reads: CASSLNVAQGRINQPQHF. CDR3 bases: TGTGCCAGCAGCCTCAACGTCGCCCAGGGAAGGATCAATCAGCCCCAGCATTTT.

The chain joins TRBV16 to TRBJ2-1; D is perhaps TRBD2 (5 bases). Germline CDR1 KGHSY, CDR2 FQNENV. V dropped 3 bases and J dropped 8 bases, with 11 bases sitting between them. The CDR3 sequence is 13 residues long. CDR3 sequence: CASSQRASDEQFF. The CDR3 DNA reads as TGTGCCAGCAGCCAGCGGGCCTCCGATGAGCAGTTCTTC. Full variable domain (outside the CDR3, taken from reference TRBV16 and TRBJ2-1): GEEVAQTPKHLVRGEGQKAKLYCAPIKGHSYVFWYQQVLKNEFKFLISFQNENVFDETGMPKERFSAKCLPNSPCSLEIQATKLEDSAVYFCASSQRASDEQFFGPGTRLTVL.

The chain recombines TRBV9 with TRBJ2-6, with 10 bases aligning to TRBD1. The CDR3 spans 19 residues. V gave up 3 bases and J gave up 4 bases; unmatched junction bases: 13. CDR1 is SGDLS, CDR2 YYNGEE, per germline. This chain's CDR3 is CASSGPSGQGLAGANVLTF. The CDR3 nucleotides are TGTGCCAGCAGCGGCCCGTCGGGACAGGGGCTAGCCGGGGCCAACGTCCTGACTTTC.

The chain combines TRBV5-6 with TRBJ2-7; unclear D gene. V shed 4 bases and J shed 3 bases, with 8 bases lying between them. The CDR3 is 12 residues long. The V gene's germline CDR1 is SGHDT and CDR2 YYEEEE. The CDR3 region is CASSRYYYEQYF. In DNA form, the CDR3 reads TGTGCCAGCAGCCGTTACTACTACGAGCAGTACTTC.

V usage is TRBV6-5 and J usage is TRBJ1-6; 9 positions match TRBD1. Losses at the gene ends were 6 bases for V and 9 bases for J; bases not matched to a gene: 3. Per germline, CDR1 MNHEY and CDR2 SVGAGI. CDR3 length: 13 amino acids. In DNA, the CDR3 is TGTGCCAGCAGCACAGGGGGCGGTTCACCCCTCCACTTT. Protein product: CASSTGGGSPLHF.

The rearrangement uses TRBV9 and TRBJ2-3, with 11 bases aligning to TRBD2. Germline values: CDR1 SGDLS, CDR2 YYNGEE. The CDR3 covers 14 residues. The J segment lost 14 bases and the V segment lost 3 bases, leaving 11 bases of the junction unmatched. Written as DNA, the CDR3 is TGTGCCAGCAGCGCCCGTAGCGGGGGGGCGTTTGTGTATTTT. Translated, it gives CASSARSGGAFVYF.

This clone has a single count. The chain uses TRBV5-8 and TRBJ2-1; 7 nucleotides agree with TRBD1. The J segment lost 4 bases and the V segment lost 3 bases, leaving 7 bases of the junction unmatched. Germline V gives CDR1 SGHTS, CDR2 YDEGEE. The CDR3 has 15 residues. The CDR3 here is CASSYTGAGYNEQFF. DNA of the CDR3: TGTGCCAGCAGCTATACAGGGGCCGGGTACAATGAGCAGTTCTTC.

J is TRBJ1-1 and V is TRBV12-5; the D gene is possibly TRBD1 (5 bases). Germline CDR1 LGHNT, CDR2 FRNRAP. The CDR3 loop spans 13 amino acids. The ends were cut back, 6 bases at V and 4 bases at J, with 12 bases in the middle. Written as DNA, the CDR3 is TGTGCTAGTGGGGGCAGGGAGGGCACTGAAGCTTTCTTT. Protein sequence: CASGGREGTEAFF.

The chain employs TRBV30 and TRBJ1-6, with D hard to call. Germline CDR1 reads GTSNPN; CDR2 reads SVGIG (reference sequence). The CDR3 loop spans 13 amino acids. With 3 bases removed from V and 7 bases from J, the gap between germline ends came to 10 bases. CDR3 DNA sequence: TGTGCCTGGAGACTCGAGGAAAATTCACCCCTCCACTTT. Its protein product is CAWRLEENSPLHF.

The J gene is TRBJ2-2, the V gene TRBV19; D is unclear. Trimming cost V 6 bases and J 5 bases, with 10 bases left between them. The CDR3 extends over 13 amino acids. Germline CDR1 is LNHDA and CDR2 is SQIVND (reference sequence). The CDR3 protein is CASSAARTGELFF. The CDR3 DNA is TGTGCCAGTAGCGCGGCGCGGACCGGGGAGCTGTTTTTT.